Following are 25 T cell receptor beta chains from one sample sequenced in a study of cytomegalovirus exposure and HLA in healthy donors. The PCR was carried out with 60 Vbeta primers and 13 Jbeta primers. Repertoires were generated with immunoSEQ multiplex PCR, while TCRdb's copy carries only in-frame clones and drops some. The table shows about 190,000 clones, with around 90% occurring only once. The sequenced sample was PBMCs. These TCRs come from a woman aged 18-29 years in good health and CMV-seronegative.

The chain is built from TRBV18 and TRBJ2-7, with a weak D call TRBD2 (6 bases). Deletions cut 1 base from V and 2 bases from J, with 6 bases between. CDR1 is KGHSH, CDR2 LQKENI, per germline. The length of the CDR3 is 13 residues. The CDR3 spells CASSPREAYEQYF. CDR3 coding DNA: TGTGCCAGCTCACCACGGGAGGCCTACGAGCAGTACTTC.

This clone has just one count. CDR3 amino acids: CASSLTPGQISGNTIYF. The CDR3 DNA sequence: TGTGCCAGCAGCCTAACCCCGGGACAAATCTCTGGAAACACCATATATTTT. This rearrangement joins TRBV5-5 to TRBJ1-3, with a possible D match to TRBD1 (6 bases). Germline CDR1 reads SGHKS; CDR2 reads YYEKEE (reference sequence). The V gene lost 4 bases and the J gene lost 0 bases, with 17 bases spanning the gap. The CDR3 extends over 17 amino acids.

The chain uses TRBV2 and TRBJ1-2; the D gene is possibly TRBD1 (5 bases). The CDR3 totals 13 residues. Germline-derived CDR1 and CDR2 are SNHLY and FYNNEI. V was clipped by 6 bases and J by 8 bases, with 16 bases between them. In DNA, the CDR3 is TGTGCCAGCAGCCAAGGGGTTGGAGGGGGCTACACCTTC. It encodes CASSQGVGGGYTF.

The chain links TRBV5-1 to TRBJ2-3, with D possibly TRBD2 on 6 matching bases. There are 15 residues in the CDR3. Trimming pared 7 bases from V and 1 base from J, leaving 16 bases between. CDR1 and CDR2 from the germline V gene are SGHRS and YFSETQ. Here the CDR3 DNA reads TGCGCCAGCGCCCCTTCGGGGGTTGGCACAGATACGCAGTATTTT. Amino acid sequence: CASAPSGVGTDTQYF. The full variable domain, its missing parts supplied by reference TRBV5-1 and TRBJ2-3, is KAGVTQTPRYLIKTRGQQVTLSCSPISGHRSVSWYQQTPGQGLQFLFEYFSETQRNKGNFPGRFSGRQFSNSRSEMNVSTLELGDSALYLCASAPSGVGTDTQYFGPGTRLTVL.

The rearrangement uses TRBV5-6 and TRBJ2-7, with 8 bases that match TRBD1. Germline CDR1 SGHDT, CDR2 YYEEEE. This CDR3 is built from 14 residues. V shed 5 bases and J 5 bases; nucleotides not matched to a gene: 9. This chain's CDR3 is CASSYRQGSHEQYF. Written as DNA, the CDR3 is TGTGCCAGCAGTTATCGACAGGGGAGCCACGAGCAGTACTTC.

The chain links TRBV25-1 to TRBJ2-1; 8 bases fit TRBD1. The trim removed 6 bases at V and 9 bases at J, leaving 7 bases unmatched. Germline CDR1 MGHDK, CDR2 SYGVNS. The CDR3 has 13 residues. The chain's CDR3 is CASRSTGASEQFF. The CDR3 DNA is TGTGCCAGCAGATCGACAGGGGCGAGTGAGCAGTTCTTC.

V gene TRBV19 combines with J gene TRBJ2-1, with TRBD1 matching over 9 bases. The CDR3 contains 15 residues. The germline V gene has CDR1 LNHDA and CDR2 SQIVND (reference sequence). With 4 bases clipped from V and 2 bases from J, the junction kept 3 bases outside the gene matches. The DNA of the CDR3 is TGTGCCAGTAGTACGGGACAGGGAACCTACAATGAGCAGTTCTTC. Translating it yields CASSTGQGTYNEQFF. The full variable domain, completed using reference TRBV19 and TRBJ2-1, is DGGITQSPKYLFRKEGQNVTLSCEQNLNHDAMYWYRQDPGQGLRLIYYSQIVNDFQKGDIAEGYSVSREKKESFPLTVTSAQKNPTAFYLCASSTGQGTYNEQFFGPGTRLTVL.

The chain couples TRBV5-4 to TRBJ2-2, with D maybe TRBD2 (5 bases). Per germline, CDR1 SGHNT and CDR2 YYREEE (reference sequence). V lost 0 bases and J 6 bases, leaving 9 bases between the germline ends. CDR3 length: 14 residues. In DNA form, the CDR3 reads TGTGCCAGCAGCTTGGGGCTAGCCCCCGGGGAGCTGTTTTTT. This gives the protein CASSLGLAPGELFF.

V gene TRBV13 combines with J gene TRBJ2-7, with D perhaps matching TRBD1 (5 bases). With 8 bases removed from V and 5 bases from J, the gap between germline ends came to 13 bases. The CDR3 contains 12 residues. The germline gives CDR1 PRHDT, CDR2 FYEKMQ (reference sequence). CDR3 sequence: CASQGRADEQYF. The CDR3 nucleotides read TGTGCCAGCCAAGGCAGGGCCGACGAGCAGTACTTC. Full variable domain (missing parts from reference TRBV13 and TRBJ2-7): AAGVIQSPRHLIKEKRETATLKCYPIPRHDTVYWYQQGPGQDPQFLISFYEKMQSDKGSIPDRFSAQQFSDYHSELNMSSLELGDSALYFCASQGRADEQYFGPGTRLTVT.

The V call is TRBV2, the J call TRBJ1-3; D perhaps matches TRBD1 (6 bases). The CDR3 runs 16 residues. V dropped 5 bases and J dropped 0 bases, with 14 bases sitting between them. Germline lookup yields CDR1 SNHLY and CDR2 FYNNEI. The CDR3 sequence is CASSPDRPSSGNTIYF. In DNA, the CDR3 is TGTGCCAGCAGTCCCGACAGGCCAAGCTCTGGAAACACCATATATTTT.

The chain uses TRBV6-1 and TRBJ1-5; D unresolved. The CDR3 loop spans 15 amino acids. V was clipped by 1 base and J by 0 bases, with 7 bases between them. The germline V gene encodes CDR1 MNHNS and CDR2 SASEGT. This CDR3 reads CASSEGPYSNQPQHF. The CDR3 DNA reads TGTGCCAGCAGTGAAGGGCCTTATAGCAATCAGCCCCAGCATTTT.

The chain uses TRBV19 and TRBJ1-3; D unclear. From germline, CDR1 is LNHDA and CDR2 SQIVND (reference sequence). This CDR3 spans 16 amino acids. V lost 7 bases and J lost 0, with 16 bases in between. CDR3 sequence (DNA): TGTGCCAGTATCCTGAGTACGCGTGGCTCTGGAAACACCATATATTTT. Encoded protein: CASILSTRGSGNTIYF.

This chain connects TRBV5-1 to TRBJ2-1, with 7 bases that match TRBD2. The CDR3 covers 16 residues. The germline gives CDR1 SGHRS, CDR2 YFSETQ. Trimming cost V 0 bases and J 8 bases; bases outside gene matches: 11. The CDR3 region has the DNA TGCGCCAGCAGCTTGGCGGGGGGACTGGTGAAGGATGAGCAGTTCTTC. Amino acid sequence: CASSLAGGLVKDEQFF.

The chain has TRBV12-5 and TRBJ1-2; D remains unclear. Germline CDR1 LGHNT, CDR2 FRNRAP. V was shortened by 1 base and J by 8 bases, with 8 bases between the two germline ends. This CDR3 region has 12 residues. CDR3 sequence (DNA): TGTGCTAGTGGTTTGGGAGGGCCCGGCTACACCTTC. Residues: CASGLGGPGYTF.

The chain joins TRBV27 to TRBJ1-1; maybe TRBD1 (6 bases). Deletions cut 4 bases from V and 2 bases from J, with 23 bases between. The CDR3 is 18 amino acids. Germline CDR1 reads MNHEY; CDR2 reads SMNVEV (reference sequence). CDR3 nucleotide sequence: TGTGCCAGCAGTTCCCTCACGGATGGATCAGGGGTAAACACTGAAGCTTTCTTT. Protein: CASSSLTDGSGVNTEAFF.

The CDR3 is CASSYSREGYEQYF. The CDR3 region has the DNA TGTGCCAGCAGTTACTCCCGGGAGGGGTACGAGCAGTACTTC. The rearrangement joins TRBV6-5 to TRBJ2-7; 8 bases are shared with TRBD2. CDR1 is MNHEY and CDR2 is SVGAGI in the germline V gene. The CDR3 runs 14 residues. The V gene end was trimmed by 0 bases and the J gene end by 4 bases; junction bases not matched to a gene: 2.

In this sample, this clone turned up once. The rearrangement links TRBV27 to TRBJ1-1; TRBD1 is a possible D gene (6 bases). The germline CDR1 and CDR2 sequences are MNHEY and SMNVEV (reference sequence). The CDR3 is made up of 17 amino acids. Trimming removed 3 bases from V and 1 base from J, with 18 bases in between. This CDR3 is CASSLARGGWGNTEAFF. The CDR3 DNA reads as TGTGCCAGCAGTTTGGCCAGGGGAGGGTGGGGGAACACTGAAGCTTTCTTT.

This chain connects TRBV4-3 to TRBJ1-1, with D unclear. CDR1 and CDR2 (germline): LGHNA, YSLEER. The CDR3 loop spans 15 amino acids. The V gene lost 0 bases and the J gene lost 1 base, with 9 bases spanning the gap. CDR3 sequence: CASSQDVARNTEAFF. CDR3 bases: TGCGCCAGCAGCCAAGATGTTGCGAGGAACACTGAAGCTTTCTTT.

About this clone: One end of the junction does not line up with germline, which may come from a read error. The same CDR3 can be traced to other DNA sequences in this sample. The CDR3 DNA follows: TGTGCCAGCAGCGCCCGGGAGAACTATGGCTACACCTTT. Translated: CASSARENYGYTF. The rearrangement joins TRBV7-9 to TRBJ1-2; no clear D gene. CDR1 and CDR2 from the germline V gene are SEHNR and FQNEAQ (reference sequence). The CDR3 loop spans 13 amino acids.

This sequence joins TRBV7-9 and TRBJ2-1; TRBD2 aligns across 11 bases. The CDR3 consists of 15 residues. J gave up 6 bases and V 0 bases, and 1 base lay outside the gene matches. Germline CDR1 is SEHNR and CDR2 is FQNEAQ (reference sequence). The CDR3 is CASSLAGTSGNEQFF. The CDR3, as DNA: TGTGCCAGCAGCTTAGCCGGGACTAGCGGCAATGAGCAGTTCTTC.

The chain links TRBV2 to TRBJ1-1, with no clear D. Germline V gene lookup returns CDR1 SNHLY and CDR2 FYNNEI. CDR3 length: 13 amino acids. The V end was cut by 2 bases, the J end by 5 bases, with 9 bases between. The CDR3 here is CASSEIGRTEAFF. The CDR3 nucleotides are TGTGCCAGCAGTGAAATTGGGAGAACTGAAGCTTTCTTT.

J is TRBJ2-6 and V is TRBV10-1; a possible D gene is TRBD1 (8 bases). The CDR3 contains 20 residues. V was pared by 3 bases and J by 0 bases, with 21 bases between. Per the germline V gene, CDR1 is WNHNN and CDR2 is SYGVQD (reference sequence). Here the CDR3 DNA reads TGCGCCAGCAGTGAAAGGGGGGGGACAGGATCTAACTCTGGGGCCAACGTCCTGACTTTC. Encoded protein: CASSERGGTGSNSGANVLTF.

The chain combines TRBV5-5 with TRBJ1-2, with D possibly matching TRBD1 (5 bases). CDR3 length: 15 residues. Germline V CDR1 and CDR2: SGHKS, YYEKEE (reference sequence). V shed 4 bases and J shed 0 bases, with 13 bases lying between them. CDR3 sequence (DNA): TGTGCCAGCAGCCCGGGTGGAGGGGCTAACTATGGCTACACCTTC. This sequence encodes CASSPGGGANYGYTF.

For this clone: Mismatch with germline at one junction end may stem from a read error. The gene calls are TRBV19 and TRBJ1-1; D gene uncertain. Germline V lookup: CDR1 LNHDA, CDR2 SQIVND (reference sequence). This CDR3 contains 14 residues. The CDR3 here is CASSLEGPRTEAFF. CDR3 in DNA: TGTGCCAGTAGTCTAGAAGGCCCGAGGACTGAAGCTTTCTTT.

The chain recombines TRBV6-5 with TRBJ2-7, with 11 bases identical to TRBD2. The V segment lost 2 bases and the J segment 4 bases; nucleotides outside the gene matches: 4. CDR3 size: 15 residues. The V gene's germline CDR1 is MNHEY and CDR2 SVGAGI. CDR3 residues: CASSYATSGDYEQYF. The CDR3 DNA reads as TGTGCCAGCAGTTACGCGACTAGCGGGGATTACGAGCAGTACTTC.